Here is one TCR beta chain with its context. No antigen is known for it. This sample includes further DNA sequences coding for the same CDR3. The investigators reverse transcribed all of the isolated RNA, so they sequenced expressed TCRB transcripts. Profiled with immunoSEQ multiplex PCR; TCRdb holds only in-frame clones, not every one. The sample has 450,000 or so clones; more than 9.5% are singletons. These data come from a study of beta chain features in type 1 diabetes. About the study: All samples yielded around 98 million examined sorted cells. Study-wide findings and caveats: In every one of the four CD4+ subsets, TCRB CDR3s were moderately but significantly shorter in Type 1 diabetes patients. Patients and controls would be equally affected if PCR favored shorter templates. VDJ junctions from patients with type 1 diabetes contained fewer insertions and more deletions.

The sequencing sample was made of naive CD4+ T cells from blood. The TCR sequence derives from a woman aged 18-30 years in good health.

The CDR3: CSAGRIGKAETQYF. DNA of the CDR3: TGCAGCGCTGGTCGGATAGGAAAGGCAGAAACCCAGTACTTC. This chain links TRBV29-1 with TRBJ2-5; D is ambiguous. The V end lost 7 bases, the J end lost 8 bases, and 23 bases lay between the germline ends. Germline lookup yields CDR1 SQVTM and CDR2 ANQGSEA. The CDR3 totals 14 residues.